Each of the 3 T cell receptor beta chains below was sequenced from the same sample in a study. Library preparation for bulk TCR sequencing followed a modified SMART protocol. In TCRdb, the 5' RACE reads were re-called with MiXCR into one record per CDR3 protein. The repertoire holds a few hundred distinct CDR3 sequences, with roughly 9.6% as singletons. The sample consisted of gluten tetramer+ CD4+ T cells from blood or duodenal biopsy (not recorded which); whether cultured is not recorded, taken while untreated, on a gluten-free diet, or during gluten challenge (not recorded which). Receptors were obtained from a male donor with celiac disease.

The chain has TRBV4-3 and TRBJ2-2; 8 bases match TRBD2. Germline V gene sequence: CDR1 LGHNA, CDR2 YSLEER. The CDR3 is 16 amino acids. V trimming: 4 bases; J trimming: 3 bases; junction bases outside the gene matches: 7. The CDR3 sequence: CASSLFGGADTGELFF. CDR3 nucleotide sequence: TGCGCCAGCAGCCTGTTCGGGGGGGCCGACACCGGGGAGCTGTTTTTT.

In its sample, this clonotype ranks as large. The chain joins TRBV7-2 to TRBJ2-7; TRBD1 matches 9 bases. The ends lost 5 bases at V and 6 bases at J; junction bases unmatched: 8. The germline V gene encodes CDR1 SGHTA and CDR2 FQGNSA. There are 14 residues in the CDR3. The CDR3 sequence is CASSVRDRVVEQYF. DNA of the CDR3: TGTGCCAGCAGCGTCCGGGACAGGGTTGTCGAGCAGTACTTC.

Relative to its sample, this clonotype is large (0.1 to 1%). The CDR3 here is CASSAGTSGETQYF. As DNA, the CDR3 is TGTGCCAGTAGTGCCGGGACTAGCGGAGAGACCCAGTACTTC. J is TRBJ2-5 and V is TRBV19, with 11 positions matching TRBD2. The germline gives CDR1 LNHDA, CDR2 SQIVND (reference sequence). The CDR3 extends over 14 amino acids. V lost 5 bases to trimming and J lost 4 bases; unmatched junction nucleotides: 3.